This T cell receptor (beta chain) was recorded in a study of CXCR3-negative and CXCR3-positive naive CD8 T cells. Overall study: With about 1.5 +/- 0.3 million reads per library, the TRB reads numbered around 130 million in total. General observations from the study: Within a donor, both naive subsets shared TRBV-TRBJ usage, unlike memory cells. TRB CDR3 properties were used to infer TCR strength, and surface CD5 was comparable between naive subsets. Greater hydrophobicity was found in TRB CDR3s of CXCR3-positive naive cells than of CXCR3-negative naive cells.

Definition of naive CD8+ T cells rested on a CD45RO-CCR7+CD27+CD95- profile. Germline V CDR1 and CDR2: SGHDT, YYEEEE. This CDR3 has 14 amino acids. With regard to this clonotype: As yet, its antigen is unknown.

Preparation of TRB cDNA libraries relied on 5' RACE carrying UMI labels. TCRdb reprocessed the 5' RACE reads and reports one entry per CDR3 protein, with no DNA. The listing records about 50,000 distinct CDR3 sequences. The specimen sequenced was naive CXCR3+ CD8+ T cells from blood. The subset is: CD45RO-CCR7+CD27+CD95- naive CD8+ T cells expressing CXCR3 (TNR3+). This chain uses TRBV5-6 with TRBJ2-7; TCRdb gives TRBD1 as the D gene, but with no DNA this cannot be confirmed. The receptor was derived from a human donor in good health. Some clones in this sample may be carry-over from other donors' samples. The CDR3 region is CASSIRDRVYEQYF. Full variable domain (missing parts from reference TRBV5-6 and TRBJ2-7): DAGVTQSPTHLIKTRGQQVTLRCSPKSGHDTVSWYQQALGQGPQFIFQYYEEEERQRGNFPDRFSGHQFPNYSSELNVNALLLGDSALYLCASSIRDRVYEQYFGPGTRLTVT.